The 27 T cell receptor beta chains presented below share a single source sample, sequenced in a study of shared clonotypes between healthy human individuals. Using immunoSEQ multiplex PCR, the repertoire was profiled, and TCRdb retains in-frame clones only, with some absent. The sample lists millions of clones; approximately 95% were seen once. Material: naive CD4+ T cells from PBMCs. Subset given: CD45RA+ positively selected. These receptors came from a man in his late teens or twenties in good health. Some clones in this sample may be carry-over from other donors' samples.

The J gene is TRBJ2-7, the V gene TRBV7-2; TRBD2 aligns across 8 bases. Trimming at V came to 0 bases and at J to 4 bases, leaving 5 bases not matched to a gene. This CDR3 is built from 15 residues. Germline V CDR1 and CDR2: SGHTA, FQGNSA. This chain's CDR3 is CASSLASGNLYEQYF. CDR3 DNA: TGTGCCAGCAGCTTAGCTAGCGGGAATTTATACGAGCAGTACTTC.

The rearrangement uses TRBV18 and TRBJ2-4; maybe TRBD2 (6 bases). Germline V gene data show CDR1 as KGHSH and CDR2 as LQKENI. V lost 5 bases to trimming and J lost 1 base, with 9 bases between them. This CDR3 has 14 residues. CDR3 region: CASSAAGAKNIQYF. The CDR3 nucleotides are TGTGCCAGCTCAGCCGCGGGGGCCAAAAACATTCAGTACTTC.

This chain uses TRBV19 with TRBJ2-1, with 8 bases matching TRBD2. Unmatched junction bases numbered 5, after V lost 3 bases and J lost 1 base. Germline lookup yields CDR1 LNHDA and CDR2 SQIVND (reference sequence). The CDR3 totals 16 residues. Here the CDR3 DNA reads TGTGCCAGTAGTATTTTCGGGAGGGCATCCTACAATGAGCAGTTCTTC. It yields the protein CASSIFGRASYNEQFF.

This clone was found once. This chain joins TRBV10-2 and TRBJ2-2, with a weak D call TRBD1 (6 bases). The V gene lost 4 bases and the J gene lost 1 base, with 16 bases spanning the gap. CDR1 and CDR2 from the germline V gene are WSHSY and SAAADI. This CDR3 has 17 amino acids. The CDR3: CASSAPAQGLNTGELFF. The CDR3 DNA follows: TGCGCCAGCAGTGCGCCGGCACAGGGCCTGAACACCGGGGAGCTGTTTTTT.

V gene TRBV2 combines with J gene TRBJ2-1; possible D gene TRBD2, 5 bases. The V end was cut by 7 bases, the J end by 0 bases, with 13 bases between. Germline CDR1 is SNHLY and CDR2 is FYNNEI. This CDR3 contains 15 residues. The CDR3 bases are TGTGCCAGCATCCGGGAACCAGGCTCCTACAATGAGCAGTTCTTC. It specifies CASIREPGSYNEQFF.

The chain combines TRBV5-1 with TRBJ1-1; weak D call: TRBD1 (5 bases). The CDR3 sequence is 18 residues long. The germline V gene has CDR1 SGHRS and CDR2 YFSETQ. V was pared by 3 bases and J by 1 base, with 22 bases between. CDR3: CASSSTPGDAVPNTEAFF. The CDR3, as DNA: TGCGCCAGCAGCTCCACTCCGGGGGACGCTGTTCCGAACACTGAAGCTTTCTTT.

This rearrangement joins TRBV10-1 to TRBJ2-5; the D call may be TRBD1 or TRBD2 (5 bases each). CDR3 size: 14 residues. Germline V CDR1 and CDR2: WNHNN, SYGVQD (reference sequence). Trimming shortened V by 0 bases and J by 5 bases, and 10 bases separated the two germline ends. CDR3 in amino acids: CASSESNRRETQYF. The CDR3 region has the DNA TGCGCCAGCAGTGAGTCCAACAGGAGGGAGACCCAGTACTTC.

The V call is TRBV21-1, the J call TRBJ1-1; no DNA check was done on the table's D call, TRBD1. TRBV21-1 is deemed a pseudogene. The length of the CDR3 is 17 residues. CDR3 nucleotides: TGTGCCAGCAGCTCATTACAGGGGGCCTACGTTCACACTGAAGCTTTCTTT. It is translated as CASSSLQGAYVHTEAFF.

A few counts support this clone. V gene TRBV30 combines with J gene TRBJ1-5; a possible D gene is TRBD1 (5 bases). Between the trimmed V and J ends, which lost 8 bases and 1 base, there was a span of 15 bases. CDR1 is GTSNPN and CDR2 is SVGIG in the germline V gene (reference sequence). There are 14 residues in the CDR3. The CDR3 spells CAAGDGISNQPQHF. The CDR3 DNA is TGTGCCGCGGGGGACGGGATCAGCAATCAGCCCCAGCATTTT.

The rearrangement links TRBV27 to TRBJ2-2; TRBD2 is a possible D gene (6 bases). Germline loops: CDR1 MNHEY, CDR2 SMNVEV (reference sequence). The CDR3 has 17 residues. V lost 3 bases to trimming and J lost 5 bases, with 19 bases between them. CDR3 sequence (DNA): TGTGCCAGCAGTTTGGTAATCCCCCGGGGGTCGACCGGGGAGCTGTTTTTT. Protein sequence: CASSLVIPRGSTGELFF.

The chain carries TRBV7-9 and TRBJ2-4; either TRBD1 or TRBD2 may supply D (5 bases each). V lost 4 bases and J lost 9, with 10 bases in between. Germline V CDR1 and CDR2: SEHNR, FQNEAQ (reference sequence). The CDR3 is 12 residues long. CDR3 loop: CASSSGPGIQYF. CDR3 nucleotide sequence: TGTGCCAGCAGCTCGGGACCGGGCATTCAGTACTTC.

The J gene is TRBJ1-1, the V gene TRBV28; D gene uncertain. V dropped 6 bases and J dropped 4 bases, with 12 bases sitting between them. The CDR3 totals 13 residues. Germline V gives CDR1 MDHEN, CDR2 SYDVKM. CDR3: CASSPPWGTEAFF. As DNA, the CDR3 is TGTGCCAGCAGCCCCCCATGGGGCACTGAAGCTTTCTTT.

The DNA for the CDR3 is TGTGCCAGCAGCCTACGGATCGGCGGCGGGGAGCTGTTTTTT. This gives the protein CASSLRIGGGELFF. The gene calls are TRBV14 and TRBJ2-2, with no clear D. Germline V gives CDR1 SGHDN, CDR2 FVKESK. V lost 4 bases, J lost 7 bases, and 13 bases lay in between. The CDR3 spans 14 residues.

CDR3 sequence (DNA): TGCAGTGTCTTAGCTAACTATGGCTACACCTTC. Its protein is CSVLANYGYTF. The rearrangement uses TRBV20-1 and TRBJ1-2; no clear D gene. The germline CDR1 and CDR2 sequences are DFQATT and SNEGSKA (reference sequence). This CDR3 spans 11 amino acids. The V end was cut by 7 bases, the J end by 0 bases, with 6 bases between.

This clone has only one observation. The V and J genes are TRBV29-1 and TRBJ1-6; a weak D match, TRBD1 (6 bases). Germline V gives CDR1 SQVTM, CDR2 ANQGSEA. Trimming left V 4 bases short and J 9 bases short, with 10 bases between. The CDR3 is 12 residues long. CDR3 sequence: CSVGEGGSPLHF. In DNA, the CDR3 is TGCAGCGTTGGGGAGGGGGGTTCACCCCTCCACTTT.

This chain connects TRBV27 to TRBJ1-2; no firm D call. The CDR3 length is 12 residues. V was cut by 5 bases and J by 13 bases, with 17 bases left in between. Germline CDR1 is MNHEY and CDR2 is SMNVEV (reference sequence). The CDR3 loop is CASSPRHGLFTF. CDR3 nucleotides: TGTGCCAGCAGTCCAAGACACGGCCTCTTCACCTTC.

V and J are TRBV11-2 and TRBJ1-1; D is uncertain. The V gene's germline CDR1 is SGHAT and CDR2 FQNNGV. The ends were cut back, 3 bases at V and 6 bases at J, with 5 bases in the middle. This CDR3 spans 11 amino acids. Here the CDR3 DNA reads TGTGCCAGCAGCTTTACCCCTGAAGCTTTCTTT. Translation: CASSFTPEAFF.

V is TRBV7-6 and J is TRBJ2-7; 10 bases fit TRBD2. Unmatched junction bases numbered 6, after V lost 6 bases and J lost 7 bases. Germline CDR1 and CDR2: SGHVS and FNYEAQ. The CDR3 covers 13 residues. CDR3 protein: CASRLAGVGEQYF. The CDR3 bases are TGTGCCAGCAGGCTAGCGGGAGTGGGGGAGCAGTACTTC.

V is TRBV7-3 and J is TRBJ2-1; 12 bases line up with TRBD2. The CDR3 spans 15 residues. CDR1 and CDR2 (germline): SGHTA, FQGTGA. V was pared by 5 bases and J by 8 bases, with 7 bases of the junction left unmatched. This chain's CDR3 is CASSLLAGGSDEQFF. In DNA form, the CDR3 reads TGTGCCAGCAGCCTACTAGCGGGAGGTAGTGATGAGCAGTTCTTC.

This chain joins TRBV13 and TRBJ2-3, with no clear D. V lost 2 bases to trimming and J lost 5 bases, with 8 bases between them. The CDR3 has 13 residues. Per germline, CDR1 PRHDT and CDR2 FYEKMQ (reference sequence). For the CDR3, the DNA is TGTGCCAGCAGCTTAACCCGGTTAGATACGCAGTATTTT. The encoded protein is CASSLTRLDTQYF.

Comments on this clone: This sample also contains other DNA sequences that code for the same CDR3. This chain links TRBV29-1 with TRBJ2-7, with D unclear. The V end was cut by 4 bases, the J end by 6 bases, with 7 bases between. The CDR3 extends over 10 amino acids. Germline V lookup: CDR1 SQVTM, CDR2 ANQGSEA. In nucleotides, the CDR3 is TGCAGCGTTGGGGTCTCCGAGCAGTACTTC. This sequence encodes CSVGVSEQYF.

The chain combines TRBV6-5 with TRBJ2-5; 7 positions match TRBD2. There are 13 residues in the CDR3. V dropped 8 bases and J dropped 7; count of bases not matched to a gene: 10. Looked up from germline, CDR1 is MNHEY and CDR2 is SVGAGI. CDR3 DNA: TGTGCCAGCTCAATCGCCTCGGGGGGGACCCAGTACTTC. Its protein is CASSIASGGTQYF.

The CDR3 loop reads CASSPLLALQSGANVLTF. CDR3 nucleotides: TGTGCCAGCTCACCGTTACTAGCCCTGCAGTCTGGGGCCAACGTCCTGACTTTC. The chain carries TRBV18 and TRBJ2-6; D possibly corresponds to TRBD2 (6 bases). The CDR3 extends over 18 amino acids. V lost 3 bases, J lost 1 base, and 16 bases lay in between. Germline CDR1 and CDR2: KGHSH and LQKENI.

J is TRBJ2-1 and V is TRBV9, with TRBD2 matching over 7 bases. V lost 0 bases to trimming and J lost 2 bases; unmatched junction nucleotides: 8. The length of the CDR3 is 17 residues. Germline V gene data show CDR1 as SGDLS and CDR2 as YYNGEE. The CDR3, as DNA: TGTGCCAGCAGCGTAGGGGGTGGCGGGAGCCCCTACAATGAGCAGTTCTTC. It codes for CASSVGGGGSPYNEQFF.

The chain uses TRBV2 and TRBJ2-7, with 9 bases identical to TRBD1. Germline V gives CDR1 SNHLY, CDR2 FYNNEI. This CDR3 is 15 amino acids long. V dropped 6 bases and J dropped 6; count of bases not matched to a gene: 12. The CDR3 nucleotides read TGTGCCAGCAGAATTGAACAGGGGGCGTGGAGCGAGCAGTACTTC. This encodes CASRIEQGAWSEQYF.

The CDR3 reads CASSEGGLPPEQYF. CDR3 nucleotide sequence: TGTGCCAGCAGTGAGGGCGGACTACCCCCCGAGCAGTACTTC. V and J are TRBV6-1 and TRBJ2-7, with D maybe TRBD2 (6 bases). The CDR3 length is 14 residues. The germline V and J ends were trimmed by 3 bases and 6 bases, with 15 bases remaining between them. Germline CDR1 is MNHNS and CDR2 is SASEGT.

The chain has TRBV19 and TRBJ1-2; no clear D. The germline V gene has CDR1 LNHDA and CDR2 SQIVND (reference sequence). This CDR3 comprises 12 residues. CDR3 residues: CASLDRRYGYTF. The CDR3 region has the DNA TGTGCGAGCCTCGACCGGCGCTATGGCTACACCTTC.